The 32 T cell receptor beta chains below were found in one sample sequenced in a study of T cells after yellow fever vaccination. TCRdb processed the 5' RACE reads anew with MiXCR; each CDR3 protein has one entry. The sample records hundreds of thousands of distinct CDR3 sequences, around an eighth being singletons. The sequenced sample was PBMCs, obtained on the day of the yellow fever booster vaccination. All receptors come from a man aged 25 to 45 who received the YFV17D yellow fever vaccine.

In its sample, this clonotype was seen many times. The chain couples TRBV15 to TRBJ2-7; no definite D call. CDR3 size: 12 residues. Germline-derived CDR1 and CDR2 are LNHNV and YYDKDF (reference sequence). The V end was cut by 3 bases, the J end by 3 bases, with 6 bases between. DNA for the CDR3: TGTGCCACCAGCAGGGTGGGCTACGAGCAGTACTTC. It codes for CATSRVGYEQYF.

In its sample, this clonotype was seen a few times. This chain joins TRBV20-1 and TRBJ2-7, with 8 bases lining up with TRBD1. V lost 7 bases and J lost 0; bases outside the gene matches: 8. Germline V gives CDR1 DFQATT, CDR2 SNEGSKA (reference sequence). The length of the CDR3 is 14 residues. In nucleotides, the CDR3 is TGCAGTGTCCTGGACAGGGCGAGCTCCTACGAGCAGTACTTC. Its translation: CSVLDRASSYEQYF.

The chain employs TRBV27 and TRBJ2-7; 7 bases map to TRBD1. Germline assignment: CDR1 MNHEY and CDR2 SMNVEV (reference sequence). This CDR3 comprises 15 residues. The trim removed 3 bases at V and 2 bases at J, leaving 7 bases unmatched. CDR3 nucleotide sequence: TGTGCCAGCAGTTTTGTTCGGGGACAGACCTACGAGCAGTACTTC. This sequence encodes CASSFVRGQTYEQYF.

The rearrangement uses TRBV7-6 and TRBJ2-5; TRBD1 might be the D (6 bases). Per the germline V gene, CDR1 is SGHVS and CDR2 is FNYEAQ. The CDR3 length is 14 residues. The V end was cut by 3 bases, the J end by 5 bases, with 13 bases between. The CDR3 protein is CASSLSGVGETQYF. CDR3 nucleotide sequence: TGTGCCAGCAGCTTGTCAGGGGTAGGGGAGACCCAGTACTTC. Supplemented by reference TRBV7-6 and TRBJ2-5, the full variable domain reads GAGVSQSPRYKVTKRGQDVALRCDPISGHVSLYWYRQALGQGPEFLTYFNYEAQQDKSGLPNDRFSAERPEGSISTLTIQRTEQRDSAMYRCASSLSGVGETQYFGPGTRLLVL.

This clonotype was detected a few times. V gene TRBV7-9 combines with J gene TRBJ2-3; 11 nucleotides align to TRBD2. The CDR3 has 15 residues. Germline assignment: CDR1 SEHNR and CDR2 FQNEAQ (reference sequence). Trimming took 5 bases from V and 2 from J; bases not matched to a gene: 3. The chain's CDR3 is CASSILAGVTDTQYF. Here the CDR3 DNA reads TGTGCCAGCAGCATACTAGCGGGAGTCACAGATACGCAGTATTTT.

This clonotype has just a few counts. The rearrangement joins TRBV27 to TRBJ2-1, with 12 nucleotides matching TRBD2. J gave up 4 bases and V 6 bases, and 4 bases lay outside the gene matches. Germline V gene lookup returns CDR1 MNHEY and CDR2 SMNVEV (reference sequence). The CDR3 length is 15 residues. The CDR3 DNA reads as TGTGCCAGCAGGAGACTAGCGGGAGATTACAATGAGCAGTTCTTC. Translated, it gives CASRRLAGDYNEQFF.

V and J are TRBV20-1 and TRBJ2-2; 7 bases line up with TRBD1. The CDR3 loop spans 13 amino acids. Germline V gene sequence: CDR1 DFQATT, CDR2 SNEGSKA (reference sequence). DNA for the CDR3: TGCAGCGCGACAGGTCAGGGGGCCGGGGAGCTGTTTTTT. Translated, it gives CSATGQGAGELFF.

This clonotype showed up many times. The DNA of the CDR3 is TGTGCCAGCAGCTTGGCCTCGGGGGAGCAGTTCTTC. Its protein is CASSLASGEQFF. V usage is TRBV5-6 and J usage is TRBJ2-1; a weak D match, TRBD2 (5 bases). The germline V gene has CDR1 SGHDT and CDR2 YYEEEE. This CDR3 is built from 12 residues. V was shortened by 0 bases and J by 10 bases, with 8 bases between the two germline ends. The variable domain in full, with the rest retrieved from reference TRBV5-6 and TRBJ2-1, is DAGVTQSPTHLIKTRGQQVTLRCSPKSGHDTVSWYQQALGQGPQFIFQYYEEEERQRGNFPDRFSGHQFPNYSSELNVNALLLGDSALYLCASSLASGEQFFGPGTRLTVL.

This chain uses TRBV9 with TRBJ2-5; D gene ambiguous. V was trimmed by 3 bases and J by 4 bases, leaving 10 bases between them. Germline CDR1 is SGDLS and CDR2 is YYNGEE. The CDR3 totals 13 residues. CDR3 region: CASSENAGETQYF. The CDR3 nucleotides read TGTGCCAGCAGCGAGAACGCCGGAGAGACCCAGTACTTC.

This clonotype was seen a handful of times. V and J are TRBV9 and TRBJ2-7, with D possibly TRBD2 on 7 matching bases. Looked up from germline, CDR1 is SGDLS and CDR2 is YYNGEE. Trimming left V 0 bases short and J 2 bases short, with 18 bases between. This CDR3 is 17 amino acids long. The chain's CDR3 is CASSVGPAGHPPYEQYF. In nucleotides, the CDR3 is TGTGCCAGCAGCGTAGGACCAGCGGGACACCCCCCCTACGAGCAGTACTTC. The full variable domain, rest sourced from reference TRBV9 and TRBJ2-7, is DSGVTQTPKHLITATGQRVTLRCSPRSGDLSVYWYQQSLDQGLQFLIQYYNGEERAKGNILERFSAQQFPDLHSELNLSSLELGDSALYFCASSVGPAGHPPYEQYFGPGTRLTVT.

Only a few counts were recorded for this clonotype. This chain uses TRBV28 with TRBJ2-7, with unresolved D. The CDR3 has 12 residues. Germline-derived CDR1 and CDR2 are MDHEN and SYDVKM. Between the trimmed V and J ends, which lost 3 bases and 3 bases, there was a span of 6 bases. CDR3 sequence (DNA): TGTGCCAGCAGTTTCCTGTTCTACGAGCAGTACTTC. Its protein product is CASSFLFYEQYF.

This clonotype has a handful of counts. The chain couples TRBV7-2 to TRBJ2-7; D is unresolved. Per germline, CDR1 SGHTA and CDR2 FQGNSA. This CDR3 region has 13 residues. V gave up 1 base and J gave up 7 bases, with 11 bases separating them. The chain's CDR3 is CASSLGHEREQYF. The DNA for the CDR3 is TGTGCCAGCAGCTTAGGTCACGAGAGAGAGCAGTACTTC. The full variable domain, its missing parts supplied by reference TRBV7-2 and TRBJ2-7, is GAGVSQSPSNKVTEKGKDVELRCDPISGHTALYWYRQSLGQGLEFLIYFQGNSAPDKSGLPSDRFSAERTGGSVSTLTIQRTQQEDSAVYLCASSLGHEREQYFGPGTRLTVT.

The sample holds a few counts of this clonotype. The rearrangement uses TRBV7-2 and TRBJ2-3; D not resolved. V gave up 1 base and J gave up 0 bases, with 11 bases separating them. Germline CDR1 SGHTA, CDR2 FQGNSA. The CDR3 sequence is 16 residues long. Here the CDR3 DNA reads TGTGCCAGCAGCTTAGGGCCAGCGACTAGCACAGATACGCAGTATTTT. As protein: CASSLGPATSTDTQYF.

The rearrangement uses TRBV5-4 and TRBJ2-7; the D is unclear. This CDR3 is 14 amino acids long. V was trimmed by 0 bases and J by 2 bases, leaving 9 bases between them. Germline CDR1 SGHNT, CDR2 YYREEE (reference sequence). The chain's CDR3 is CASSLGTKPYEQYF. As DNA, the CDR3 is TGTGCCAGCAGCTTGGGGACCAAACCCTACGAGCAGTACTTC.

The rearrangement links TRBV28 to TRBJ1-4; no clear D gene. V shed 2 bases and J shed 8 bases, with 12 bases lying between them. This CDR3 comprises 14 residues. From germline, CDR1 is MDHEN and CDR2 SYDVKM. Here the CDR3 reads CASSLLKPGEKLFF. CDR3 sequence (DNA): TGTGCCAGCAGTTTACTCAAACCGGGCGAAAAACTGTTTTTT.

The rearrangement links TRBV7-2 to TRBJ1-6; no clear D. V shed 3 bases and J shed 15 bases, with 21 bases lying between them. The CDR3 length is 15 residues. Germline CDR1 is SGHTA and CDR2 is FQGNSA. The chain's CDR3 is CASSLATGMGSVLHF. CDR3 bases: TGTGCCAGCAGCTTGGCGACGGGAATGGGGTCTGTCCTCCACTTT.

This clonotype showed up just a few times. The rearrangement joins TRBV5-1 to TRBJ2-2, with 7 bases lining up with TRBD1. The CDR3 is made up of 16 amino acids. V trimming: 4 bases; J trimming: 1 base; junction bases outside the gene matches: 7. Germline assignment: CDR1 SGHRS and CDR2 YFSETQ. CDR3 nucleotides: TGCGCCAGCAGCCCGTCCGGGACAGAGAACACCGGGGAGCTGTTTTTT. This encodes CASSPSGTENTGELFF.

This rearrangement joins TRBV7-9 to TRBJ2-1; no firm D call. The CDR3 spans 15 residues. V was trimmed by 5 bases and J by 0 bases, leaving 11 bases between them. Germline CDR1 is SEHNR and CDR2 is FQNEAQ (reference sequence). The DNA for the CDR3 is TGTGCCAGCAGCCCAACTTCTAGCTCCTACAATGAGCAGTTCTTC. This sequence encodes CASSPTSSSYNEQFF. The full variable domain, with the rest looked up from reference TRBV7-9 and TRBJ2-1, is DTGVSQNPRHKITKRGQNVTFRCDPISEHNRLYWYRQTLGQGPEFLTYFQNEAQLEKSRLLSDRFSAERPKGSFSTLEIQRTEQGDSAMYLCASSPTSSSYNEQFFGPGTRLTVL.

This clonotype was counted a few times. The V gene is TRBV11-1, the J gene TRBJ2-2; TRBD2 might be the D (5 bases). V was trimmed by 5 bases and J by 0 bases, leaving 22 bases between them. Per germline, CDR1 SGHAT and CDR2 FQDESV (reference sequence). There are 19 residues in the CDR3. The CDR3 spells CASSLSDPRRTANTGELFF. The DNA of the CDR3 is TGTGCCAGCAGCCTTAGTGACCCACGGCGGACTGCGAACACCGGGGAGCTGTTTTTT.

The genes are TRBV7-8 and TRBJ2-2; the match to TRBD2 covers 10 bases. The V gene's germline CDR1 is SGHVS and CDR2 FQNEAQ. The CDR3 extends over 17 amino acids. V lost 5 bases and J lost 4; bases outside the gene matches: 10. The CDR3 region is CASSLGGLAEPTGELFF. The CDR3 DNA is TGTGCCAGCAGCCTCGGAGGACTAGCGGAACCCACCGGGGAGCTGTTTTTT.

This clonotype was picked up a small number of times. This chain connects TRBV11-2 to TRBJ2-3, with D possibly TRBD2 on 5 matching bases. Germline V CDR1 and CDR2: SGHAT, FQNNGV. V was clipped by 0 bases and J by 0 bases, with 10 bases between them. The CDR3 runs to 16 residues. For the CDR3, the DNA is TGTGCCAGCAGCTTAGATGAGCGGTATAGCACAGATACGCAGTATTTT. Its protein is CASSLDERYSTDTQYF.

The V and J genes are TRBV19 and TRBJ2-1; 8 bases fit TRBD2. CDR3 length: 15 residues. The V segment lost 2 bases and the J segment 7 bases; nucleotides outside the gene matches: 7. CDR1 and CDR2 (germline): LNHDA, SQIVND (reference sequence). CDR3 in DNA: TGTGCCAGTAGTATACCGGGAGGGGAGAAGAATGAGCAGTTCTTC. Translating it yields CASSIPGGEKNEQFF.

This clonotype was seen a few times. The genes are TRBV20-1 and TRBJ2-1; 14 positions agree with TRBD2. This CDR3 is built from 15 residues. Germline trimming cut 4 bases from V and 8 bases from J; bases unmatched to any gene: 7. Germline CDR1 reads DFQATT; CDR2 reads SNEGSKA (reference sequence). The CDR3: CSATSSTSGRDEQFF. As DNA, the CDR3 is TGCAGTGCTACATCTTCGACTAGCGGGAGGGATGAGCAGTTCTTC.

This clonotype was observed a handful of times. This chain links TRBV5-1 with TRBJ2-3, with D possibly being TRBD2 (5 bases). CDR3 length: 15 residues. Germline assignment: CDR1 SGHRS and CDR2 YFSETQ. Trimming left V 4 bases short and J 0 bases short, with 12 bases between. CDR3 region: CASSQAGGSTDTQYF. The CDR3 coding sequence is TGCGCCAGCAGCCAAGCTGGCGGGAGCACAGATACGCAGTATTTT.

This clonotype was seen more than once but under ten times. CDR3 sequence reads: CASSRAGSLQETQYF. The DNA of the CDR3 is TGTGCCAGCAGCCGCGCCGGGAGCCTGCAAGAGACCCAGTACTTC. The chain couples TRBV7-2 to TRBJ2-5; D perhaps matches TRBD2 (6 bases). V was clipped by 5 bases and J by 2 bases, with 15 bases between them. The CDR3 consists of 15 residues. CDR1 and CDR2 from the germline V gene are SGHTA and FQGNSA.

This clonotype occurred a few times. DNA for the CDR3: TGTGCCAGCTCACGGGGACAGGCCCGCACCGGGGAGCTGTTTTTT. It codes for CASSRGQARTGELFF. The chain uses TRBV18 and TRBJ2-2; TRBD1 aligns across 8 bases. Per germline, CDR1 KGHSH and CDR2 LQKENI. The ends lost 4 bases at V and 4 bases at J; junction bases unmatched: 5. The CDR3 length is 15 residues.

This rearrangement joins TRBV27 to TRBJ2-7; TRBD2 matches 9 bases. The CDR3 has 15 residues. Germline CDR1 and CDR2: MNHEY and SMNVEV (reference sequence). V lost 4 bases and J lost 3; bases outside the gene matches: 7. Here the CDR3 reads CASSWGSGRGYEQYF. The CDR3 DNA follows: TGTGCCAGCAGTTGGGGTAGCGGGAGAGGCTACGAGCAGTACTTC.

CDR3 sequence: CASGLGQGSTDTQYF. For the CDR3, the DNA is TGTGCTAGTGGTTTGGGGCAGGGGTCGACAGATACGCAGTATTTT. The V gene is TRBV12-5, the J gene TRBJ2-3, with a possible D match to TRBD1 (6 bases). This CDR3 comprises 15 residues. V was trimmed by 1 base and J by 3 bases, leaving 11 bases between them. Germline V gene data show CDR1 as LGHNT and CDR2 as FRNRAP. The full variable domain, completed using reference TRBV12-5 and TRBJ2-3, is DARVTQTPRHKVTEMGQEVTMRCQPILGHNTVFWYRQTMMQGLELLAYFRNRAPLDDSGMPKDRFSAEMPDATLATLKIQPSEPRDSAVYFCASGLGQGSTDTQYFGPGTRLTVL.

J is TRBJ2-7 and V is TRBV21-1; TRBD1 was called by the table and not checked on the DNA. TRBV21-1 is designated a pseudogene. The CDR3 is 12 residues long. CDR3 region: CAHRGRVYEQYF. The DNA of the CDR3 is TGTGCCCACAGGGGCCGAGTCTACGAGCAGTACTTC.

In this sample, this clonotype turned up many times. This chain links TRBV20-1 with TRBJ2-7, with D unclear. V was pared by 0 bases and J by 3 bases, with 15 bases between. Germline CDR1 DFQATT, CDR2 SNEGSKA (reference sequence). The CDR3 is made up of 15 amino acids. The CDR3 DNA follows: TGCAGTGCTAGAGATTACGGCCGCCAAAACTACGAGCAGTACTTC. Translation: CSARDYGRQNYEQYF.

CDR3 residues: CATSRLRTGGDTQYF. The CDR3 nucleotides are TGTGCCACCAGCAGACTCAGGACAGGCGGAGATACGCAGTATTTT. The chain recombines TRBV15 with TRBJ2-3, with 7 bases identical to TRBD1. This CDR3 is 15 amino acids long. The J segment lost 5 bases and the V segment lost 2 bases, leaving 7 bases of the junction unmatched. CDR1 is LNHNV, CDR2 YYDKDF, per germline (reference sequence).

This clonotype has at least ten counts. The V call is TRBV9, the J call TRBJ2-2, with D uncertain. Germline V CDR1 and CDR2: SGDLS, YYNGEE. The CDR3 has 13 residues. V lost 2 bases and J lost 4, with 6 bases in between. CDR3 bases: TGTGCCAGCAGCGTTTCCGGCACCGGGGAGCTGTTTTTT. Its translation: CASSVSGTGELFF.